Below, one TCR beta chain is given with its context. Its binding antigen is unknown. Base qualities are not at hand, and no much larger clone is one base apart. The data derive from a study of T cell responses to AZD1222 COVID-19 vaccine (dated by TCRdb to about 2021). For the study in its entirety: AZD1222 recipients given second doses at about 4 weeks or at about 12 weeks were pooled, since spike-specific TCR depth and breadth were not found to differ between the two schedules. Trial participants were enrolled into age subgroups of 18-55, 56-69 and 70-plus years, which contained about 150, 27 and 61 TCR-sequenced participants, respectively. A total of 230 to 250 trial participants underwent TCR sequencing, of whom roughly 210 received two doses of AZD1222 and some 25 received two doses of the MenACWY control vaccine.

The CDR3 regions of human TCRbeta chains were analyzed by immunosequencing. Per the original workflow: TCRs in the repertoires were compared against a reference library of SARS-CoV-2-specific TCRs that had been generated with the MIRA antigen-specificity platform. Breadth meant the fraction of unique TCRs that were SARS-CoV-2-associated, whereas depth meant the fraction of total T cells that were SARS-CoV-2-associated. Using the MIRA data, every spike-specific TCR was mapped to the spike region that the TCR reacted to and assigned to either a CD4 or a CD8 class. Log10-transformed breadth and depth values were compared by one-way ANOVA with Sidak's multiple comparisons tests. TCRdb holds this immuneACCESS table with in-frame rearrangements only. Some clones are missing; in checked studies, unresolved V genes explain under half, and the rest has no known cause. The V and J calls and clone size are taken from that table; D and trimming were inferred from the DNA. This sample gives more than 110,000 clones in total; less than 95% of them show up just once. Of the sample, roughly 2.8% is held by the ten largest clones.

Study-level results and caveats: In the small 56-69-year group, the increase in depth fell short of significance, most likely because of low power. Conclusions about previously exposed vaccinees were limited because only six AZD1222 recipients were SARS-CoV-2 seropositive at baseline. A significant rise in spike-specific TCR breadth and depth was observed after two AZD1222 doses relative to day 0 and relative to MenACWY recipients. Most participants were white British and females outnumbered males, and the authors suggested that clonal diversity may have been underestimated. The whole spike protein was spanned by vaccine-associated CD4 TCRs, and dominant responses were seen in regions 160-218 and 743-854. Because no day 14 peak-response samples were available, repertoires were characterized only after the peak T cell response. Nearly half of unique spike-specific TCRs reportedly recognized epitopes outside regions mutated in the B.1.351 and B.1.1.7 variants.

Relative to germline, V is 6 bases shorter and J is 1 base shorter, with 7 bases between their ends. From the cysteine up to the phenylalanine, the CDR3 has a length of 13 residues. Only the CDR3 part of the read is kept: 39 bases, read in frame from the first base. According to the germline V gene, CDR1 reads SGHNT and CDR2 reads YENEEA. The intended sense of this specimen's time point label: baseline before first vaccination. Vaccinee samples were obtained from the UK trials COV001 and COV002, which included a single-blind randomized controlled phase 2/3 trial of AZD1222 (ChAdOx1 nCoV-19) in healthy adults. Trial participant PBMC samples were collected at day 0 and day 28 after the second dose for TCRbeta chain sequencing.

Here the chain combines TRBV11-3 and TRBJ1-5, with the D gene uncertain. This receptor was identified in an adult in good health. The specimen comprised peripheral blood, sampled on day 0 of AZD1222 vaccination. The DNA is TGTGCCAGCAGTCGGGGAAGCAATCAGCCCCAGCATTTT. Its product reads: CASSRGSNQPQHF.